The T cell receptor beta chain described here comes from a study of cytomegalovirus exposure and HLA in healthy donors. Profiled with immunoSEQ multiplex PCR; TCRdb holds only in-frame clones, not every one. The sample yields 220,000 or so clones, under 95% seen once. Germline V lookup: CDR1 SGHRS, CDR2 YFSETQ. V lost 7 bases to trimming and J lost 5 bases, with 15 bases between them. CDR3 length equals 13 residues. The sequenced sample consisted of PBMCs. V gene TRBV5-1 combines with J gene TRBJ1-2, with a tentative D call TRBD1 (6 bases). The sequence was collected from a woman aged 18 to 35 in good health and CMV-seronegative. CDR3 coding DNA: TGCGCCAGCGGCAGGACAGCAGGTTATGGCTACACCTTC. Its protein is CASGRTAGYGYTF.